A selection of T cell receptor beta chains follows, all from one sample in a study of CD8 T cells in Susac syndrome. From the immunoSEQ multiplex PCR reads, TCRdb called clonotypes with MiXCR, one entry per CDR3 protein. The table lists roughly 140,000 distinct CDR3 sequences, 94% of them singletons, with over 0.25% in the top ten. The sample comprised CD8+ T cells from PBMCs. These receptor sequences come from a human donor in good health. Each CDR3 is given with its conserved first and last residue. The D gene is left open where the match is weak.

CDR3 protein,CDR3 DNA,D gene,J gene,V gene
CASSLQGGDEKLFF,TGTGCCAGCAGCTTACAGGGTGGGGATGAAAAACTGTTTTTT,NA,TRBJ1-4,TRBV7-3
CASSWIGQDEKLFF,TGTGCCAGCAGCTGGATCGGACAGGATGAAAAACTGTTTTTT,TRBD1,TRBJ1-4,TRBV7-9
CSVLLEGGEQYF,TGCAGCGTTCTGTTAGAGGGGGGCGAGCAGTACTTC,NA,TRBJ2-7,TRBV29-1
CSARQGDEQYF,TGCAGCGCCAGACAGGGGGACGAGCAGTACTTC,TRBD1,TRBJ2-7,TRBV29-1
CSVEAGRGDTGELFF,TGCAGCGTTGAAGCCGGCAGGGGCGACACCGGGGAGCTGTTTTTT,NA,TRBJ2-2,TRBV29-1
CASSQDRDIQETQYF,TGCGCCAGCAGCCAAGATCGAGACATCCAAGAGACCCAGTACTTC,NA,TRBJ2-5,TRBV4-3
CASSVERGPGELFF,TGTGCCAGCAGCGTAGAAAGGGGCCCCGGGGAGCTGTTTTTT,NA,TRBJ2-2,TRBV9
CASSQDRLRDRVWETQYF,TGTGCCAGCAGCCAAGATCGTCTTCGGGACAGGGTGTGGGAGACCCAGTACTTC,TRBD1,TRBJ2-5,TRBV4-2
CASSLSPMSEQYF,TGTGCCAGCAGTTTATCCCCGATGAGCGAGCAGTACTTC,NA,TRBJ2-7,TRBV27
CASSFDYTYQETQYF,TGTGCCAGCAGCTTCGACTATACGTACCAAGAGACCCAGTACTTC,NA,TRBJ2-5,TRBV7-9
CASRGFYEQYF,TGTGCCAGTAGGGGGTTCTACGAGCAGTACTTC,NA,TRBJ2-7,TRBV19